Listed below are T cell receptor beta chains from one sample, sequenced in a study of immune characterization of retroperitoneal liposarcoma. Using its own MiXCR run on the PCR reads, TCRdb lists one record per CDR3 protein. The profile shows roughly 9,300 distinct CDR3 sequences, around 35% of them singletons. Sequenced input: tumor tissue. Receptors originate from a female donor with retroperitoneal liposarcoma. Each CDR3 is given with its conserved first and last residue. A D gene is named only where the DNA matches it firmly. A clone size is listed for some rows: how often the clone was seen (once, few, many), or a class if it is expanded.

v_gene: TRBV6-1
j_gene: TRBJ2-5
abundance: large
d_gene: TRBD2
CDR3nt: TGTGCCAGCAGTGAGGGACTAGCGATTCTTCCGGAGCAGTACTTC
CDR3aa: CASSEGLAILPEQYF

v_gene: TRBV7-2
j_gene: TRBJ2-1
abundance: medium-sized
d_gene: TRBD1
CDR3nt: TGTGCCAGCAGCTTAGGGTGGCAGGGGGAGCGGCAGTTCTTC
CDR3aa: CASSLGWQGERQFF

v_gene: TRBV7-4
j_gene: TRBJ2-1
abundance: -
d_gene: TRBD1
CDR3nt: TGTGCCAGCAGCTCACCGGGACAGAGAGTGCAGACCCAGTTCTTC
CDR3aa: CASSSPGQRVQTQFF

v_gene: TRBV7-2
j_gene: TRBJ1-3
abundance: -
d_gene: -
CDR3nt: TGTGCCAGCAGCCGCAGAGGGGGGGCGCGTGGAAACACCATATATTTT
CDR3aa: CASSRRGGARGNTIYF

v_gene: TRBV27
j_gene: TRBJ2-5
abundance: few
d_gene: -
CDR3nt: TGTGCCAGCAGTTTATCACAGTACTTC
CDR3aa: CASSLSQYF

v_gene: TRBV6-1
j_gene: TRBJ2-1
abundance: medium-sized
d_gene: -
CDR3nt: TGTGTAGCCGGCGCGGGGGAGAGGGGGAATGAGCAGTTCTTC
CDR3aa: CVAGAGERGNEQFF

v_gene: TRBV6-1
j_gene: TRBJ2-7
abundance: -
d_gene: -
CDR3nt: TGTGCCAGCAGACCCGCGGGGGCTACCTCCTACGAGCAGTACTTC
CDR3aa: CASRPAGATSYEQYF

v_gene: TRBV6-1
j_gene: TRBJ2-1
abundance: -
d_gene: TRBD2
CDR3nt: TGTGCCAGCAGTGAAGAGCGGGATTCCTACAATGAGCAGTTCTTC
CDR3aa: CASSEERDSYNEQFF

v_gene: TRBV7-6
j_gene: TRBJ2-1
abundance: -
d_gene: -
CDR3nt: TGTGCCAGCAGCTCAGACTTTGGGCTCAATGAGCAGTTCTTC
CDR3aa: CASSSDFGLNEQFF

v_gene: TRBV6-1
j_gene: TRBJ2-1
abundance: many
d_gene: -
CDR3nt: TGTGCCAGCTTCGCATCCGCCGGCAGTGAGCAGTTCTTC
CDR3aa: CASFASAGSEQFF

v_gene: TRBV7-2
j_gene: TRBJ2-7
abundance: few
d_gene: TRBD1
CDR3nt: TGTGCCAGCAGCGGGGGACAGAGCTCCTACAATGAGCAGTACTTC
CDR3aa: CASSGGQSSYNEQYF

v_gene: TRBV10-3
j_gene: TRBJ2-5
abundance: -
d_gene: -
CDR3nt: TGTGCCATCAGAGCCACAGGGACTCAAGAGACCCAGTACTTC
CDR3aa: CAIRATGTQETQYF

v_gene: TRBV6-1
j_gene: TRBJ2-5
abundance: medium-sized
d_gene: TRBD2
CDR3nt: TGTGCCAGCAGAAACCCGGGACTACACAACGAAGAGTACTTC
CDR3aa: CASRNPGLHNEEYF

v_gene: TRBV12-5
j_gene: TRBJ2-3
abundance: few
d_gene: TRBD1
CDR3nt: TGTGCTAGTGGTTTGCCACCTGGACAGGGCTGGACAGATACGCAGTATTTT
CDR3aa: CASGLPPGQGWTDTQYF

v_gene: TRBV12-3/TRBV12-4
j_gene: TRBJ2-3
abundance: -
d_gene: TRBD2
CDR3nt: TGTGCCAGCACCATACTAGCGCGGGGTGATACGCAGTATTTT
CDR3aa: CASTILARGDTQYF

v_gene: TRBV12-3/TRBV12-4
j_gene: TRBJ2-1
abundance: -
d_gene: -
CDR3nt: TGTGCCAGCAGTTTCCTGAATGAGCAGTTCTTC
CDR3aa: CASSFLNEQFF

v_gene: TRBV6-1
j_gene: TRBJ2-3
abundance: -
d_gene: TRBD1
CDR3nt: TGTGCCAGCAGTGCGGGACAGGGAAACACAGATACGCAGTATTTT
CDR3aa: CASSAGQGNTDTQYF

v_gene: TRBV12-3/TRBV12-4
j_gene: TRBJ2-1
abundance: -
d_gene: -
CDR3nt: TGTGCCAGCAGTTTACAGGACAATGAGCAGTTCTTC
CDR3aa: CASSLQDNEQFF

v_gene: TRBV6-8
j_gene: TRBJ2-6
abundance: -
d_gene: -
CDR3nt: TGTGCCAGCACTCCGCAGGCCTCTGGGGCCAACGTCCTGACTTTC
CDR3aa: CASTPQASGANVLTF

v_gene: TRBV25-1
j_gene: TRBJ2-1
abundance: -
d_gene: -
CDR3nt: TGTGCCAGCAGTCCCCCTCGGGACCACAATGAGCAGTTCTTC
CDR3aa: CASSPPRDHNEQFF

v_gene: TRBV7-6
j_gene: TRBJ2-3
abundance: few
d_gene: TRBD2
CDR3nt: TGTGCCAGCAGCTTGACTAGCGGGAAAGATACGCAGTATTTT
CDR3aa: CASSLTSGKDTQYF

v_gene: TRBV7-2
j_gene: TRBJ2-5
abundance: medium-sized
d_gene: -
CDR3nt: TGTGCCAGCAGCTTAGCGCAGGGTGAGCAGTACTTC
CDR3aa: CASSLAQGEQYF

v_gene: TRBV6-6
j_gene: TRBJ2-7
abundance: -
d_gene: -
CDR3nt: TGTGCCAGCAGTCCCCCTAAACAGGGTTACTCTCACGAGCAGTACTTC
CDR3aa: CASSPPKQGYSHEQYF

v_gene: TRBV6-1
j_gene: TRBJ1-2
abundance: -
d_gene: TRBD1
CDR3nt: TGTGCCAGCAGGGGGACAGGGGTATTCTATGGCTACACCTTC
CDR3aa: CASRGTGVFYGYTF

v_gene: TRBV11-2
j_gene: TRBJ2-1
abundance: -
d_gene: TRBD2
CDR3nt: TGTGCCAGCAGGCTGGGGGGGAAACAAGAGACCCAGTTCTTC
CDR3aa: CASRLGGKQETQFF

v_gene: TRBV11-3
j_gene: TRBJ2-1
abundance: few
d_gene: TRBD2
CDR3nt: TGTGCCAGCAGCATTCCGGGAGGGAACTACGAGCAGTTCTTC
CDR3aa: CASSIPGGNYEQFF